This is a list of T cell receptor beta chains from one sample in a study of cytomegalovirus exposure and HLA in healthy donors. Generated by immunoSEQ multiplex PCR, the TCRdb table keeps only in-frame clones and is missing some. Counted here are over 110,000 clones, 85% to 90% occurring once; the ten biggest clones make up 7.5% to 9%. Sequencing was done on a sample of PBMCs. The receptors were gathered from a man aged 18 to 29 in good health and CMV-seropositive. Each CDR3 is given with its conserved first and last residue. A D gene is named only where the DNA matches it firmly. A row's size may be missing; if present it is once, few, many or a size class.

d_gene,abundance,v_gene,j_gene,CDR3nt,CDR3aa
-,-,TRBV5-1,TRBJ1-2,TGCGCCAGCAGCTCACCTCCAGGGGCGGCCACTCCCCTCTATGGCTACACCTTC,CASSSPPGAATPLYGYTF
TRBD2,-,TRBV7-2,TRBJ2-7,TGTGCCAGCAGCTCGGCCCTGAGACTAGCGGCCAGGGAGCAGTACTTC,CASSSALRLAAREQYF
TRBD1,-,TRBV5-4,TRBJ1-3,TGTGCCTCGACAGGGGCAAATGGAAACACCATATATTTT,CASTGANGNTIYF
-,-,TRBV6-5,TRBJ2-7,TGTGCCAGCAGTTACTCCGGACTAAACGTTAGGGAGCAGTACTTC,CASSYSGLNVREQYF
-,-,TRBV15,TRBJ2-7,TGTGCCACCAGCAGAGCCCCCCAGGGAACCTACGAGCAGTACTTC,CATSRAPQGTYEQYF
-,-,TRBV6-1,TRBJ2-1,TGTGCCAGCAGTGATTTGGCGGGATACAATGAGCAGTTCTTC,CASSDLAGYNEQFF
TRBD1,once,TRBV19,TRBJ1-3,TGTGCCAGTAGCCCTCGACAGGGGGCATTTGTTGGAAACACCATATATTTT,CASSPRQGAFVGNTIYF
-,-,TRBV9,TRBJ2-2,TGTGCCAGCAGCGTCCCGGGGGACAGCCGCAACACCGGGGAGCTGTTTTTT,CASSVPGDSRNTGELFF
-,-,TRBV11-2,TRBJ2-5,TGTGCCAGCGGCCTGGAGACCCAGTACTTC,CASGLETQYF
-,-,TRBV6-1,TRBJ1-2,TGTGCCAGCAGCTTAGCGGGGTGGGGCTACACCTTC,CASSLAGWGYTF
-,-,TRBV2,TRBJ1-1,TGTGCCAGCAGTTTGGGAACAGGGCCGACTGAAGCTTTCTTT,CASSLGTGPTEAFF
-,-,TRBV25-1,TRBJ1-1,TGTGCCAGCAGCCTCAGTCGGGGGGGTGAAGCTTTCTTT,CASSLSRGGEAFF
-,once,TRBV6-1,TRBJ1-3,TGTGCCACCTTCCACATCCACTCTGGAAACACCATATATTTT,CATFHIHSGNTIYF
-,-,TRBV2,TRBJ2-3,TGTGCCAGCAGGCGGGCCGCCTCCCCCGATACGCAGTATTTT,CASRRAASPDTQYF
TRBD2,few,TRBV5-4,TRBJ2-7,TGTGCCAGCAGGCAGATAGCGGGGGGGCTGAAGAAGCAGTACTTC,CASRQIAGGLKKQYF
-,-,TRBV28,TRBJ2-7,TGTGCCGTGACTAGCTCCTACGAGCAGTACTTC,CAVTSSYEQYF
-,-,TRBV30,TRBJ1-1,TGTGCCTGGAGATCTACAGGTAGCTCTGAAGCTTTCTTT,CAWRSTGSSEAFF
TRBD1,-,TRBV5-1,TRBJ2-6,TGCGCCAGCAGTTCCGGGGCAGGGGGCGCTTCTGGGGCCAACGTCCTGACTTTC,CASSSGAGGASGANVLTF
-,-,TRBV7-2,TRBJ2-2,TGTGCCAGCAGCTTTACCATGGGAGCGAACACCGGGGAGCTGTTTTTT,CASSFTMGANTGELFF
TRBD1,-,TRBV20-1,TRBJ1-1,TGCAGTGCTGACAGGGAGGTTGAAGCTTTCTTT,CSADREVEAFF
TRBD1,few,TRBV6-1,TRBJ1-2,TGTGCCAGCAGTCGAACAGGGGTTCCGACCTATGGCTACACCTTC,CASSRTGVPTYGYTF
TRBD2,-,TRBV6-1,TRBJ2-5,TGTGCCAGCAGGAGCGGGAGCGGAGAGACCCAGTACTTC,CASRSGSGETQYF
-,-,TRBV28,TRBJ1-1,TGTGCCAGCAGTTTACGGCAGGTAATAGCTGAAGCTTTCTTT,CASSLRQVIAEAFF
-,-,TRBV25-1,TRBJ1-2,TGTGCCAGCAGTGAATTGAGGGGGATAGACTATGGCTACACCTTC,CASSELRGIDYGYTF
TRBD1,-,TRBV12-5,TRBJ1-5,TGTGCTAGTGGTTTTCCTCCGGGACAGGACAGGCCCCAGCATTTT,CASGFPPGQDRPQHF
TRBD1,once,TRBV7-2,TRBJ2-6,TGTGCCAGCAGCACGGGACAGTACTCTGGGGCCAACGTCCTGACTTTC,CASSTGQYSGANVLTF
-,-,TRBV5-1,TRBJ1-1,TGCGCCAGCAGCTTGGATGGCAGGGAGGACACTGAAGCTTTCTTT,CASSLDGREDTEAFF
TRBD1,-,TRBV5-1,TRBJ2-7,TGCGCCAGCAGCCCGGTGGGGGGGACAGGGGCCTACGAGCAGTACTTC,CASSPVGGTGAYEQYF
-,-,TRBV9,TRBJ2-1,TGTGCCAGCAGCGTAGATGGGGCCGCCTACAATGAGCAGTTCTTC,CASSVDGAAYNEQFF
-,few,TRBV9,TRBJ2-7,TGTGCCAGCAGCGCAATGCCCCTGGGTGCGGCTGGCTACGAGCAGTACTTC,CASSAMPLGAAGYEQYF
-,-,TRBV7-8,TRBJ1-2,TGTGCCAGCAGCTTAGGGGGAGACTATGGCTACACCTTC,CASSLGGDYGYTF
TRBD2,-,TRBV5-1,TRBJ2-2,TGCGCCACCGCACCGCTTAGCGGGAGCTTCACCGGGGAGCTGTTTTTT,CATAPLSGSFTGELFF
TRBD2,-,TRBV29-1,TRBJ2-5,TGCAGCGTTGCGGGAGGGGTAGCGGGACAAGAGACCCAGTACTTC,CSVAGGVAGQETQYF
-,-,TRBV5-1,TRBJ1-5,TGCGCCAGCAGCTTGGACAGTTATAGCAATCAGCCCCAGCATTTT,CASSLDSYSNQPQHF
TRBD2,-,TRBV27,TRBJ2-2,TGTGCCAGCAGTTTACTAGCGGGAGCTCTAACCGGGGAGCTGTTTTTT,CASSLLAGALTGELFF
TRBD2,-,TRBV9,TRBJ2-5,TGTGCCAGCAGGGGCGGGGGAGAGACCCAGTACTTC,CASRGGGETQYF
-,-,TRBV5-8,TRBJ2-3,TGTGCCAGCAGCTTAGGGGGCACAGATACGCAGTATTTT,CASSLGGTDTQYF
-,-,TRBV30,TRBJ1-5,TGTGCCTGGAGTGTAGGGGGGGGCTGGCAGCCCCAGCATTTT,CAWSVGGGWQPQHF
-,-,TRBV18,TRBJ2-6,TGTGCCAGCTCACCTTGGGAGACTGGGGCCAACGTCCTGACTTTC,CASSPWETGANVLTF
TRBD1,-,TRBV28,TRBJ2-3,TGTGCCAGCAGTCAAGGGACAGGGGACACAGATACGCAGTATTTT,CASSQGTGDTDTQYF
-,-,TRBV27,TRBJ2-6,TGTGCCAGCAGTTTTTCTGACCTCGGAGGGGGCCCCGGGGCCAACGTCCTGACTTTC,CASSFSDLGGGPGANVLTF
-,-,TRBV9,TRBJ2-7,TGTGCCAGCAGCCCTCCCTCGCTCGGCGAGCAGTACTTC,CASSPPSLGEQYF
-,-,TRBV9,TRBJ2-7,TGTGCCAGCAGCGTAGTGACGGGATCCGAGCAGTACTTC,CASSVVTGSEQYF
TRBD2,-,TRBV27,TRBJ2-7,TGTGCCAGCAGTTTCAAACCCCCAGCGGGGGGAACCTACGAGCAGTACTTC,CASSFKPPAGGTYEQYF
-,-,TRBV7-6,TRBJ2-7,TGTGCCAGCAGCATACAGCGGTCTTCCTACGAGCAGTACTTC,CASSIQRSSYEQYF
-,-,TRBV5-4,TRBJ2-1,TGTGCCAGCATGGAACTCAACGTGGCAGTTAGCGGAGAGTCCTACAATGAGCAGTTCTTC,CASMELNVAVSGESYNEQFF